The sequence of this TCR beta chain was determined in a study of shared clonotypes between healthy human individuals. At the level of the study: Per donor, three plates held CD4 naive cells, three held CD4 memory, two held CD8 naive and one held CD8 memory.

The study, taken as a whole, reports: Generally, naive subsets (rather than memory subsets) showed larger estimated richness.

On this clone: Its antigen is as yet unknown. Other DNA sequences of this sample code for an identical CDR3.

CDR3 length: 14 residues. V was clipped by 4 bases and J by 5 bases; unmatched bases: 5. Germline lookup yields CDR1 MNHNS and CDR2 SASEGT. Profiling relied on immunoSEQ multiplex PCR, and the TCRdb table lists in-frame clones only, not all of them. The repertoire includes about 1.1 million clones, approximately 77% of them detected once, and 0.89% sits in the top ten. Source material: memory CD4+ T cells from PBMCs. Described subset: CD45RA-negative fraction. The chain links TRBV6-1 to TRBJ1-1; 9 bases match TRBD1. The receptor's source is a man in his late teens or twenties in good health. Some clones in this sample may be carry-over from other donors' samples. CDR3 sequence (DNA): TGTGCCAGCAGTGTACAGGGGGCCGGGACTGAAGCTTTCTTT. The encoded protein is CASSVQGAGTEAFF.